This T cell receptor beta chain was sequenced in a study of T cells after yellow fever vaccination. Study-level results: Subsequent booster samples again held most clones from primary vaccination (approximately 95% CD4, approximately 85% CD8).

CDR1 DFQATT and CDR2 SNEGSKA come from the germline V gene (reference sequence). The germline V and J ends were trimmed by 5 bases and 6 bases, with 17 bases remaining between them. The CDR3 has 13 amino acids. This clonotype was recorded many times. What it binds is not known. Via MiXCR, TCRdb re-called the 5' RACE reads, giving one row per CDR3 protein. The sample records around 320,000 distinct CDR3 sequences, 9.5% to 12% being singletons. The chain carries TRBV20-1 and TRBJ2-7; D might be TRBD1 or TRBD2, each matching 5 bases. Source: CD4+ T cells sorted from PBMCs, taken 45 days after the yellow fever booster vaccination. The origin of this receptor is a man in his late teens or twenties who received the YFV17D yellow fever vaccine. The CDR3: CSAYNPGLSEQYV. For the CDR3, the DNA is TGCAGTGCTTATAACCCGGGGCTTTCCGAGCAGTACGTC.